The 13 T cell receptor beta chains reported below all come from one sample, sequenced in a study of T-cell memory formation after mild COVID-19. TCRdb reprocessed the 5' RACE reads via MiXCR and lists one record per CDR3 protein. The sample consists of a few hundred thousand distinct CDR3 sequences, more than 8% of them appearing once. Sequenced input: PBMCs or a T cell subset sorted from them (not recorded which). All receptors come from a man in his late teens or twenties who had mild COVID-19 (a few samples of this study predate the infection). Cell type and time point are not known.

This clonotype was detected only a few times. V usage is TRBV10-3 and J usage is TRBJ2-7; TRBD1 might be the D (5 bases). This CDR3 is 13 amino acids long. Germline CDR1 ENHRY, CDR2 SYGVKD. The V gene lost 10 bases and the J gene lost 0 bases, with 13 bases spanning the gap. CDR3 region: CATQGESSYEQYF. The DNA of the CDR3 is TGTGCCACCCAGGGTGAAAGCTCCTACGAGCAGTACTTC.

This chain links TRBV20-1 with TRBJ1-6; 8 positions agree with TRBD1. Germline V CDR1 and CDR2: DFQATT, SNEGSKA (reference sequence). The V gene end was trimmed by 1 base and the J gene end by 1 base; junction bases not matched to a gene: 3. This CDR3 has 16 residues. The chain's CDR3 is CSARVGQGSYNSPLHF. CDR3 DNA: TGCAGTGCTAGAGTCGGACAGGGTTCCTATAATTCACCCCTCCACTTT.

This clonotype was recorded many times. The CDR3 is CASSQAGGTDTQYF. The CDR3 coding sequence is TGTGCCAGCAGCCAGGCGGGGGGCACAGATACGCAGTATTTT. This sequence joins TRBV28 and TRBJ2-3, with 7 bases matching TRBD2. CDR1 and CDR2 (germline): MDHEN, SYDVKM. The CDR3 runs to 14 residues. The J segment lost 1 base and the V segment lost 6 bases, leaving 4 bases of the junction unmatched.

This clonotype was counted a few times. The chain uses TRBV29-1 and TRBJ1-3; unclear D gene. This CDR3 is built from 13 residues. Germline CDR1 SQVTM, CDR2 ANQGSEA. The V gene lost 7 bases and the J gene lost 0 bases, with 10 bases spanning the gap. The CDR3 protein is CSARESSGNTIYF. The DNA for the CDR3 is TGCAGCGCCCGAGAGAGCTCTGGAAACACCATATATTTT.

This clonotype has only a few counts. The chain has TRBV12-3 or TRBV12-4 and TRBJ2-3; D is undetermined. The CDR3 has 14 amino acids. V was shortened by 6 bases and J by 3 bases, with 13 bases between the two germline ends. CDR3 DNA: TGTGCCAGCAGAGGTGGGGTGGGGACAGATACGCAGTATTTT. Protein product: CASRGGVGTDTQYF.

This clonotype was seen only a few times. The chain uses TRBV7-9 and TRBJ2-5; a possible D gene is TRBD2 (5 bases). Germline lookup yields CDR1 SEHNR and CDR2 FQNEAQ (reference sequence). The CDR3 consists of 13 residues. V was trimmed by 4 bases and J by 2 bases, leaving 8 bases between them. CDR3 residues: CASSSGVQETQYF. In DNA, the CDR3 is TGTGCCAGCAGCTCCGGGGTTCAAGAGACCCAGTACTTC.

CDR3 bases: TGTGCCAGCAGCCCGGGCAGGGGGCTGAGGCAGCCCCAGCATTTT. Translation gives CASSPGRGLRQPQHF. The J gene is TRBJ1-5, the V gene TRBV9, with 8 bases fitting TRBD1. Per germline, CDR1 SGDLS and CDR2 YYNGEE. CDR3 size: 15 residues. V lost 4 bases and J lost 7; bases outside the gene matches: 10.

This clonotype has just a few counts. This rearrangement joins TRBV7-8 to TRBJ2-3; D gene unclear. This CDR3 region has 13 residues. Germline values: CDR1 SGHVS, CDR2 FQNEAQ. V lost 6 bases, J lost 3 bases, and 10 bases lay in between. DNA of the CDR3: TGTGCCAGCAGGCCGCGCGGAACAGATACGCAGTATTTT. It specifies CASRPRGTDTQYF.

The V call is TRBV6-5, the J call TRBJ1-2; D is undetermined. CDR1 and CDR2 from the germline V gene are MNHEY and SVGAGI. The V end was cut by 4 bases, the J end by 4 bases, with 16 bases between. This CDR3 contains 15 residues. CDR3 DNA: TGTGCCAGCAGTTTCAGGACCGGCGGCCTCTATGGCTACACCTTC. This gives the protein CASSFRTGGLYGYTF.

This chain joins TRBV7-2 and TRBJ2-3; D may be TRBD1 (5 bases). This CDR3 is built from 14 residues. The germline V gene encodes CDR1 SGHTA and CDR2 FQGNSA. V lost 2 bases and J lost 4, with 10 bases in between. CDR3 sequence reads: CASSLSQGPDTQYF. The CDR3 DNA follows: TGTGCCAGCAGCTTATCCCAGGGCCCAGATACGCAGTATTTT.

This clonotype was counted between two and nine times. This sequence joins TRBV5-1 and TRBJ2-5; D is perhaps TRBD2 (6 bases). This CDR3 region has 17 residues. From germline, CDR1 is SGHRS and CDR2 YFSETQ. The CDR3 DNA reads TGCGCAGGCTTAGGGAGGCCAGGCGGCCAAATTAAAGAGACCCAGTACTTC. Encoded protein: CAGLGRPGGQIKETQYF.

This clonotype has at least ten counts. This sequence joins TRBV28 and TRBJ2-7; no firm D call. Trimming pared 6 bases from V and 2 bases from J, leaving 11 bases between. The CDR3 is 13 residues long. Germline V gene sequence: CDR1 MDHEN, CDR2 SYDVKM. The CDR3 DNA reads TGTGCCAGCAGCCAAGGGATTACCTACGAGCAGTACGTC. Amino acids: CASSQGITYEQYV.

There are many counts of this clonotype. The V call is TRBV7-9, the J call TRBJ2-1; a weak D match, TRBD2 (6 bases). The V and J ends lost 1 base and 7 bases respectively, with 11 bases between them. CDR1 is SEHNR and CDR2 is FQNEAQ in the germline V gene (reference sequence). The CDR3 has 14 residues. CDR3 coding DNA: TGTGCCAGCAGCTTAGTTGGAGGGTGGAATGAGCAGTTCTTC. As protein: CASSLVGGWNEQFF. Complete variable domain (other parts from reference TRBV7-9 and TRBJ2-1): DTGVSQNPRHKITKRGQNVTFRCDPISEHNRLYWYRQTLGQGPEFLTYFQNEAQLEKSRLLSDRFSAERPKGSFSTLEIQRTEQGDSAMYLCASSLVGGWNEQFFGPGTRLTVL.